The 10 T cell receptor beta chains below were found in one sample sequenced in a study of early T cells in non-severe SARS-CoV-2 infection. TCRdb ran MiXCR on the 5' RACE reads and lists one entry per CDR3 protein. The repertoire holds about 77,000 distinct CDR3 sequences, with 8.5% to 10% as singletons. Specimen: whole blood. All receptors derive from an adult who was a healthcare worker with PCR-confirmed SARS-CoV-2 infection or an uninfected control (not recorded which).

This clonotype was detected a few times. The chain combines TRBV10-2 with TRBJ2-2; no firm D call. CDR1 is WSHSY, CDR2 SAAADI, per germline. V dropped 3 bases and J dropped 3 bases, with 5 bases sitting between them. The CDR3 extends over 13 amino acids. The CDR3: CASSESHTGELFF. Here the CDR3 DNA reads TGCGCCAGCAGTGAATCGCACACCGGGGAGCTGTTTTTT.

This clonotype was seen ten or more times. The V and J genes are TRBV3-1 and TRBJ2-2; tentatively, D is TRBD1 (5 bases). V lost 4 bases to trimming and J lost 6 bases, with 9 bases between them. The CDR3 is made up of 13 amino acids. Germline V gene sequence: CDR1 LGHDT, CDR2 YNNKEL (reference sequence). CDR3 residues: CASSRGQPGELFF. CDR3 DNA: TGTGCCAGCAGCCGAGGACAACCCGGGGAGCTGTTTTTT.

This clonotype was seen at least ten times. The rearrangement joins TRBV3-1 to TRBJ2-7, with unresolved D. CDR3 size: 14 residues. The V and J ends lost 0 bases and 5 bases respectively, with 11 bases between them. CDR1 LGHDT and CDR2 YNNKEL come from the germline V gene (reference sequence). In nucleotides, the CDR3 is TGTGCCAGCAGCCAAGAGTGGGATTCGGACGAGCAGTACTTC. Encoded protein: CASSQEWDSDEQYF.

The V gene is TRBV21-1, the J gene TRBJ2-7; the D call TRBD2 from the table was never checked on the DNA. TRBV21-1 is a documented pseudogene. The CDR3 is 14 residues long. For the CDR3, the DNA is TGTGCCAGCAGCAGGAGCGGGAGGCGCTACGAGCAGTACTTC. It is translated as CASSRSGRRYEQYF.

There are many counts of this clonotype. V usage is TRBV20-1 and J usage is TRBJ2-1, with TRBD2 identical over 9 bases. The CDR3 totals 16 residues. Germline CDR1 reads DFQATT; CDR2 reads SNEGSKA (reference sequence). With V trimmed by 6 bases and J by 3 bases, 12 bases remained unmatched. The CDR3: CSAPPRAGGNYNEQFF. CDR3 nucleotides: TGCAGTGCCCCCCCGAGAGCGGGAGGAAACTACAATGAGCAGTTCTTC.

The J gene is TRBJ2-7, the V gene TRBV15; 8 bases are a match to TRBD2. The CDR3 totals 13 residues. Per germline, CDR1 LNHNV and CDR2 YYDKDF (reference sequence). Trimming removed 5 bases from V and 6 bases from J; junction bases left unmatched: 6. CDR3 region: CATSAGRGVEQYF. The CDR3 DNA reads as TGTGCCACCAGCGCGGGGCGGGGGGTCGAGCAGTACTTC.

This clonotype was seen ten or more times. This chain links TRBV6-2 or TRBV6-3 with TRBJ2-5; no clear D. This CDR3 spans 15 amino acids. The V and J ends lost 7 bases and 4 bases respectively, with 19 bases between them. Germline CDR1 reads MNHEY; CDR2 reads SVGEGT. In DNA, the CDR3 is TGTGCCAGCACCGACGAGGTCAGTCCACGAGAGACCCAGTACTTC. It specifies CASTDEVSPRETQYF.

This clonotype was picked up a small number of times. This sequence joins TRBV3-1 and TRBJ2-6, with D perhaps matching TRBD1 (6 bases). Trimming stripped 3 bases from V and 4 bases from J, with 16 bases between. This CDR3 has 17 amino acids. Germline loops: CDR1 LGHDT, CDR2 YNNKEL (reference sequence). CDR3 in amino acids: CASSQYQGRVGANVLTF. The CDR3 DNA follows: TGTGCCAGCAGCCAGTACCAGGGGCGCGTAGGGGCCAACGTCCTGACTTTC.

There are many counts of this clonotype. The rearrangement joins TRBV27 to TRBJ1-2; D unresolved. With 4 bases removed from V and 5 bases from J, the gap between germline ends came to 11 bases. The CDR3 runs 13 residues. The germline CDR1 and CDR2 sequences are MNHEY and SMNVEV (reference sequence). The CDR3 DNA reads TGTGCCAGCAGTTCCCGACAAAGATATGGCTACACCTTC. It yields the protein CASSSRQRYGYTF.

This clonotype was detected many times. This rearrangement joins TRBV7-8 to TRBJ1-5, with a possible D match to TRBD1 (5 bases). The CDR3 spans 15 residues. Per germline, CDR1 SGHVS and CDR2 FQNEAQ. With 1 base removed from V and 7 bases from J, the gap between germline ends came to 14 bases. The CDR3 here is CASSLVAGRDQPQHF. The CDR3 DNA follows: TGTGCCAGCAGCTTAGTTGCAGGGCGGGACCAGCCCCAGCATTTT.